Listed below are T cell receptor beta chains from one sample, sequenced in a study of naive and memory T cell subsets. TCRdb reprocessed the UMI-ligation and nested PCR reads with MiXCR, giving one entry per CDR3 protein. The sample carries 9,500 to 10,000 distinct CDR3 sequences, roughly 5.4% recorded once. The sample taken for sequencing was CD4+ TEMRA cells from blood. These receptors came from a human donor in good health. The CDR3 runs from the conserved cysteine through the conserved F or W. A D gene is named only where the DNA matches it firmly. Clone size appears in some rows only: once, few, many, or a class for an expanded clone.

j_call v_call d_call clone_size cdr3_nt cdr3_aa
TRBJ2-7 TRBV7-9 TRBD1 many TGTGCCAGCAGCTTAGTTGGGGACAGGGACTACGAGCAGTACTTC CASSLVGDRDYEQYF
TRBJ1-5 TRBV29-1 TRBD1 many TGCAGCGTTCTAGACAGGGGGCCCAGGAATCAGCCCCAGCATTTT CSVLDRGPRNQPQHF
TRBJ2-1 TRBV7-3 TRBD2 - TGTGCCAGCAGCTACCCCAGCAGGGAGGGCAATGAGCAGTTCTTC CASSYPSREGNEQFF
TRBJ2-3 TRBV18 TRBD1 - TGTGCCAGCTCAGCGACAGGGGGTGCCACAGATACGCAGTATTTT CASSATGGATDTQYF
TRBJ2-4 TRBV24-1 - many TGTGCCACCAGTGATACCGACCGGAACATTCAGTACTTC CATSDTDRNIQYF
TRBJ1-5 TRBV20-1 - many TGCAGTGCTGAACGTAGCAATCAGCCCCAGCATTTT CSAERSNQPQHF
TRBJ2-4 TRBV21-1 - many TGTGCCAGCAGCAAAGGACCGGCGAGTGTATCAGATAACCTAGCCAAAAACATTCAGTACTTC CASSKGPASVSDNLAKNIQYF
TRBJ2-3 TRBV6-5 - many TGTGCCAGCAGTTACGCCTACTATACTACAGATACGCAGTATTTT CASSYAYYTTDTQYF
TRBJ1-2 TRBV28 - many TGTGCCAGCAACCTTCGGGGGCCTGGCTACACCTTC CASNLRGPGYTF
TRBJ1-5 TRBV20-1 TRBD1 many TGCAGTGCTACGACAGGGGAGGAACGGGGCCAGCCCCAGCATTTT CSATTGEERGQPQHF
TRBJ2-7 TRBV20-1 TRBD2 medium-sized TGCAGTGCTTCAAGCGGGGCCGGGGAGCAGTACTTC CSASSGAGEQYF
TRBJ2-5 TRBV28 - many TGTGCCAGCAGCTTAACTAAAACCCAGTACTTC CASSLTKTQYF
TRBJ1-5 TRBV2 - large TGTGCCAGCAGTGGACAGATCAATCAGCCCCAGCATTTT CASSGQINQPQHF
TRBJ2-1 TRBV11-1 TRBD2 many TGTGCCAGCAGCATGACCCCGGGACTAGCGAATAATGAGCAGTTCTTC CASSMTPGLANNEQFF
TRBJ1-4 TRBV29-1 - many TGCAGCGTTGAAGATCGACGGGGGCGAAACGAAAAACTGTTTTTT CSVEDRRGRNEKLFF
TRBJ2-1 TRBV28 TRBD2 few TGTGCCAGCAGTTTCCCACGGACTAGCGGGGGACGTGAGCAGTTCTTC CASSFPRTSGGREQFF
TRBJ2-5 TRBV23-1 TRBD1 hyperexpanded TGCGCCAGCAGTCACGCAGGGGGCGAGGTGGAGACCCAGTACTTC CASSHAGGEVETQYF
TRBJ1-2 TRBV3-1 - - TGTGCCAGCAGCCAAGGTTCGGACTATGGCTACACCTTC CASSQGSDYGYTF
TRBJ1-2 TRBV7-2 - many TGTGCCAGCAGCTTAGCGTTGGCAGATTCTCGAGCTAACTATGGCTACACCTTC CASSLALADSRANYGYTF
TRBJ2-1 TRBV2 TRBD2 - TGTGCCAGCAGTGAAGCAGCGGGAGTCTACAATGAGCAGTTCTTC CASSEAAGVYNEQFF
TRBJ2-7 TRBV15 - many TGTGCCACCAGCAGAGTTACTAGCCCGACCTACGAGCAGTACTTC CATSRVTSPTYEQYF
TRBJ2-5 TRBV11-2 TRBD2 - TGTGCCAGCAGCATGGGGACTAGAGCTTCGGAGACCCAGTACTTC CASSMGTRASETQYF
TRBJ2-7 TRBV7-2 - many TGTGCCAGCAGCTTAGGAGCTCCGGCGCGGGTGGGCCAAGCCTACGAGCAGTACTTC CASSLGAPARVGQAYEQYF
TRBJ1-4 TRBV20-1 - medium-sized TGCAGTGCTAGAGAGAATGCCGGGACCGCGAACCGTGCAACTAATGAAAAACTGTTTTTT CSARENAGTANRATNEKLFF
TRBJ2-3 TRBV14 TRBD2 many TGTGCCAGCAGCGACGGAGGGACTAGCGGCACAGATACGCAGTATTTT CASSDGGTSGTDTQYF
TRBJ2-5 TRBV7-3 - few TGTGCCAGCAGCTTAGCCCCCCGTGGAGAGACCCAGTACTTC CASSLAPRGETQYF
TRBJ2-7 TRBV20-1 - many TGCAGTGCTAGAGCTGGGGGCCTGGTAATAGACGCCGAGCAGTACTTC CSARAGGLVIDAEQYF
TRBJ2-7 TRBV2 TRBD2 many TGTGCCAGCAGGGGGACTAGCGGGAGATACGAGCAGTACTTC CASRGTSGRYEQYF
TRBJ2-7 TRBV25-1 - many TGTGCCAGCAGTGAATGGGAAGCCTACGAGCAGTACTTC CASSEWEAYEQYF
TRBJ1-1 TRBV24-1 - many TGTGCCACCAGTGACCCTTTGAACACTGAAGCTTTCTTT CATSDPLNTEAFF
TRBJ1-3 TRBV7-9 TRBD1 few TGTGCCAGCAGCTTAGCGGACAGGGGTTCGGGAAACACCATATATTTT CASSLADRGSGNTIYF
TRBJ2-6 TRBV6-5 - many TGTGCCAGCACCAAGCAGGGAGGAGTCGCTGGGGCCAACGTCCTGACTTTC CASTKQGGVAGANVLTF
TRBJ2-5 TRBV6-6 TRBD1 - TGTGCCAGCAGCCGGGACAGGGTTGGAGAGACCCAGTACTTC CASSRDRVGETQYF
TRBJ1-5 TRBV14 - many TGTGCCAGCAGCGCAGGTCTTAGCAATCAGCCCCAGCATTTT CASSAGLSNQPQHF
TRBJ1-5 TRBV15 TRBD1 many TGTGCCACCAGCAGGTATAGGGGACAGGGGGCACCCCAGCCCCAGCATTTT CATSRYRGQGAPQPQHF
TRBJ1-1 TRBV6-6 TRBD1 - TGTGCCAGCAGACCCGGGACAGGGATCCTGAACACTGAAGCTTTCTTT CASRPGTGILNTEAFF
TRBJ1-1 TRBV6-2/TRBV6-3 - many TGTGCCAGCAGTTACGGGGGCAAGAACACTGAAGCTTTCTTT CASSYGGKNTEAFF